This TCR beta chain was identified in a study of post-analysis software for immune sequencing data. Unique molecular identifiers featured in each of the TCR beta cDNA libraries. T cells numbering roughly 1 to 10 million yielded roughly 0.5 million cDNA molecules. TCRdb re-analysed the PCR reads in MiXCR, keeping a single row per CDR3 protein. The repertoire holds about 500,000 distinct CDR3 sequences, under 55% seen once, with about an eighth in the top ten. As to this clonotype: Its specificity is unknown. A single base separates this from a much larger clone, so it may be a read error.

Whole-study findings and limits: Controls showed lower frequencies than patients for a handful of TRBV segments, and TRBV5-6, TRBV5-1 and TRBV20-1 were among these. Under the F measure, samples that were prepared in one batch clustered strongly together.

The CDR3 covers 16 residues. Trimming removed 2 bases from V and 9 bases from J, with 23 bases in between. Germline CDR1 is SQVTM and CDR2 is ANQGSEA. This TCR derives from a girl aged 5 to 17 with multiple sclerosis. The rearrangement uses TRBV29-1 and TRBJ2-1, with unresolved D. The sample taken for sequencing was blood. The CDR3 coding sequence is TGCAGCGTTGAACGTGCCTCGCCAGTCGGTGGTAGTGAGCAGTTCTTC. Encoded protein: CSVERASPVGGSEQFF.